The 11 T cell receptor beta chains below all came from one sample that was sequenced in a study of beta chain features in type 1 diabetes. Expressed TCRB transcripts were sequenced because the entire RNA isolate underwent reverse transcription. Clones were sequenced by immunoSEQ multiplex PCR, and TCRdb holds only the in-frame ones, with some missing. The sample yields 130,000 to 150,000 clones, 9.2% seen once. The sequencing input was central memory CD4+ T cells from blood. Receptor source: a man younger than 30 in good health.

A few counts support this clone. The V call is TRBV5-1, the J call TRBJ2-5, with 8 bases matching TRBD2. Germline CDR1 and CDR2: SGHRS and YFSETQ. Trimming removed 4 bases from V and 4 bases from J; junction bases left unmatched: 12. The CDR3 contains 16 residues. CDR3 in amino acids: CASSPGTRPRGETQYF. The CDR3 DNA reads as TGCGCCAGCAGCCCCGGGACTAGACCCCGCGGAGAGACCCAGTACTTC.

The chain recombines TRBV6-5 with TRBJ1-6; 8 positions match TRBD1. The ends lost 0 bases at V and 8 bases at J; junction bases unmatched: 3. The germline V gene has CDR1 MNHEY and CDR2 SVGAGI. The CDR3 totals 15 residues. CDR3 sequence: CASSYSGQDHSPLHF. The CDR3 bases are TGTGCCAGCAGTTACTCGGGACAGGACCATTCACCCCTCCACTTT.

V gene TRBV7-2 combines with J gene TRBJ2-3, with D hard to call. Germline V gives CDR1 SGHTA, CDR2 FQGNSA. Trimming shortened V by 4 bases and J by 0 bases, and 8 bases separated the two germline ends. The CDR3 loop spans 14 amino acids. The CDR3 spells CASSSTSSTDTQYF. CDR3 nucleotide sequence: TGTGCCAGCAGCTCGACTTCCAGCACAGATACGCAGTATTTT. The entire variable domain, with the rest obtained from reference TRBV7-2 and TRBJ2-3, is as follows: GAGVSQSPSNKVTEKGKDVELRCDPISGHTALYWYRQSLGQGLEFLIYFQGNSAPDKSGLPSDRFSAERTGGSVSTLTIQRTQQEDSAVYLCASSSTSSTDTQYFGPGTRLTVL.

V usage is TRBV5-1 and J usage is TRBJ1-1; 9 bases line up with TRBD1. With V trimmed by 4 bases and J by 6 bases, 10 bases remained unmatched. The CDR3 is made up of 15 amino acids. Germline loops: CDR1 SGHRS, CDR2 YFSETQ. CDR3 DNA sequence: TGCGCCAGCAGCACCGGGACAGGGACCTTCGCTGAAGCTTTCTTT. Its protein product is CASSTGTGTFAEAFF.

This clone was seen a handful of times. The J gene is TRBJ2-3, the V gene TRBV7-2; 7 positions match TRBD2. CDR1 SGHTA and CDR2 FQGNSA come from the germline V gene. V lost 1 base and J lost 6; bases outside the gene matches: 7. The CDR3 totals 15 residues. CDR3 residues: CASSLGLAEFDTQYF. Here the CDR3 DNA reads TGTGCCAGCAGCTTAGGGCTAGCGGAATTTGATACGCAGTATTTT.

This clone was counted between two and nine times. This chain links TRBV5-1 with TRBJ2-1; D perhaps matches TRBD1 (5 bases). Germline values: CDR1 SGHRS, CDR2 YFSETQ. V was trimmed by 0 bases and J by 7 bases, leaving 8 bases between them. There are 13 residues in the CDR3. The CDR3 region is CASSLGGINEQFF. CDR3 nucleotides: TGCGCCAGCAGCTTGGGGGGCATTAATGAGCAGTTCTTC.

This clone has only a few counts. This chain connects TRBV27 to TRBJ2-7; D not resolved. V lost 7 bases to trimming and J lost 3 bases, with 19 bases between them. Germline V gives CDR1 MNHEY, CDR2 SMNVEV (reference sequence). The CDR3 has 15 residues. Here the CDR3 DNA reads TGTGCCAGCAATCCTACCCCCCAGGTGCACTACGAGCAGTACTTC. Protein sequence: CASNPTPQVHYEQYF.

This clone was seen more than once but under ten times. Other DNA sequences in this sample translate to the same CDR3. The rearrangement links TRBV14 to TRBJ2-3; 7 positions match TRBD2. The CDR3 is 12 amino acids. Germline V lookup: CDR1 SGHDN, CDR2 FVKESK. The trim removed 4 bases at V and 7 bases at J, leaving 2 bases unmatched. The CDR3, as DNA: TGTGCCAGCAGCCCGCGGGGGTATACGCAGTATTTT. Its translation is CASSPRGYTQYF.

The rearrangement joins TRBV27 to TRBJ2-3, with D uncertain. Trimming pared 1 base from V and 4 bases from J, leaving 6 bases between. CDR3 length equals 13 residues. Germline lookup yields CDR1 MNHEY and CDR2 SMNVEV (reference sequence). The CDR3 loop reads CASSLFRADTQYF. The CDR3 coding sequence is TGTGCCAGCAGTTTATTTCGGGCAGATACGCAGTATTTT.

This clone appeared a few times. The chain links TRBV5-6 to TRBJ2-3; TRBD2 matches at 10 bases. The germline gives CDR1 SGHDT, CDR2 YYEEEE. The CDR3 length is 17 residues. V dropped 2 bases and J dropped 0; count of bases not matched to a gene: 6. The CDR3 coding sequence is TGTGCCAGCAGCTTTGCTAGCGGGGGAGCTAGCACAGATACGCAGTATTTT. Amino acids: CASSFASGGASTDTQYF.

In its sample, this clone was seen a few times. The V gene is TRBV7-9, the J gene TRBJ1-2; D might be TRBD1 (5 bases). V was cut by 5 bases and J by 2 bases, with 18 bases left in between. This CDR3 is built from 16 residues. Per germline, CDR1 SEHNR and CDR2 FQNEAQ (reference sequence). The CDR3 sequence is CASSPWKAGENYGYTF. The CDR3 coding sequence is TGTGCCAGCAGCCCATGGAAGGCGGGGGAAAACTATGGCTACACCTTC.